The text below deals with one T cell receptor beta chain. This specimen belongs to a study of blood T cell repertoires in COVID-19. CDR3 length: 15 amino acids. Germline V lookup: CDR1 SGHRS, CDR2 YFSETQ. V lost 1 base and J lost 0, with 11 bases in between. Some clones are missing from TCRdb's copy, which holds only in-frame ones; the method was immunoSEQ multiplex PCR. Of fewer than 350,000 clones in the sample, around 90% were seen once. The TCR originated in a woman between 25 and 40 years old with COVID-19, enrolled during active disease. V usage is TRBV5-1 and J usage is TRBJ2-7; unclear D gene. Sequencing was done on a sample of peripheral blood. The CDR3 loop is CASSLRTATSYEQYF. The CDR3 DNA reads TGCGCCAGCAGCTTGCGAACCGCTACCTCCTACGAGCAGTACTTC.